A selection of T cell receptor beta chains follows, all from one sample in a study of T-cell memory formation after mild COVID-19. MiXCR, applied by TCRdb to the 5' RACE reads, yields one record per CDR3 protein. This sample carries 560,000 or so distinct CDR3 sequences, around a sixth of them seen once, and the ten largest clones take 8.1%. The sequenced sample consisted of PBMCs or a T cell subset sorted from them (not recorded which). The receptors originated from an adult woman who had mild COVID-19 (a few samples of this study predate the infection). Cell type and time point are not known. Both conserved end residues are part of each CDR3. The D gene is left open where the match is weak. Clone size appears in some rows only: once, few, many, or a class for an expanded clone.

v_gene,d_gene,abundance,j_gene,CDR3aa,CDR3nt
TRBV7-9,TRBD2,NA,TRBJ2-1,CASSSFASGGNNEQFF,TGTGCCAGCAGCTCGTTCGCCAGCGGGGGCAACAATGAGCAGTTCTTC
TRBV4-3,TRBD2,many,TRBJ2-1,CASSQGLAVNNEQFF,TGCGCCAGCAGCCAGGGACTAGCGGTAAACAATGAGCAGTTCTTC
TRBV5-1,TRBD1,NA,TRBJ2-1,CASSLAPGQGLYNEQFF,TGCGCCAGCAGCTTGGCCCCGGGACAGGGTCTCTACAATGAGCAGTTCTTC
TRBV7-9,NA,NA,TRBJ1-3,CASSLSELSGNTIYF,TGTGCCAGCAGCTTAAGCGAACTCTCTGGAAACACCATATATTTT
TRBV6-5,NA,few,TRBJ2-6,CASSYSRGGPGANVLTF,TGTGCCAGCAGTTACTCGAGGGGGGGCCCTGGGGCCAACGTCCTGACTTTC
TRBV4-3,NA,many,TRBJ2-3,CASSQDISGSSTDTQYF,TGCGCCAGCAGCCAAGATATAAGCGGCTCTAGCACAGATACGCAGTATTTT
TRBV12-3/TRBV12-4,NA,NA,TRBJ2-1,CASSNTGKGNNEQFF,TGTGCCAGCAGCAATACAGGGAAGGGTAACAATGAGCAGTTCTTC
TRBV5-5,NA,few,TRBJ2-3,CASSSRWDLPDTQYF,TGTGCCAGCAGCTCCCGCTGGGACTTACCAGATACGCAGTATTTT
TRBV6-2/TRBV6-3,TRBD2,NA,TRBJ2-1,CASSSTGTSGTKQFF,TGTGCCAGCAGCTCAACCGGGACTAGCGGGACAAAGCAGTTCTTC
TRBV6-5,TRBD1,NA,TRBJ1-1,CASSYGTGRLAEAFF,TGTGCCAGCAGTTACGGGACAGGCCGCTTAGCTGAAGCTTTCTTT
TRBV7-9,NA,NA,TRBJ2-7,CASSYPQGPSYEQYF,TGTGCCAGCAGCTATCCTCAGGGGCCCTCCTACGAGCAGTACTTC
TRBV19,NA,few,TRBJ2-3,CASSPRTVDTQYF,TGTGCCAGTAGTCCCCGGACCGTCGATACGCAGTATTTT
TRBV19,NA,few,TRBJ2-5,CANLPGRGVQEETQYF,TGTGCCAACCTTCCGGGCAGGGGAGTTCAGGAAGAGACCCAGTACTTC
TRBV20-1,NA,NA,TRBJ2-3,CSASDREGGTDTQYF,TGCAGTGCTAGTGACAGGGAGGGCGGCACAGATACGCAGTATTTT
TRBV12-3/TRBV12-4,TRBD1,NA,TRBJ1-2,CASSDRDPNRYGYTF,TGTGCCAGCAGCGACAGGGATCCCAATCGTTATGGCTACACCTTC
TRBV12-3/TRBV12-4,NA,once,TRBJ2-3,CASSLKQGNKDTQYF,TGTGCCAGCTCCCTGAAACAGGGAAACAAGGATACGCAGTATTTT
TRBV2,NA,NA,TRBJ2-1,CASSTPGDDEQFF,TGTGCCAGCAGTACCCCGGGGGACGATGAGCAGTTCTTC
TRBV4-3,NA,NA,TRBJ2-7,CASSQAFGQLRHEQYF,TGCGCCAGCAGCCAAGCGTTCGGACAGCTGCGGCACGAGCAGTACTTC
TRBV6-5,NA,NA,TRBJ1-2,CASSYSRGDYGYTF,TGTGCCAGCAGTTACTCGAGGGGGGACTATGGCTACACCTTC
TRBV20-1,TRBD1,NA,TRBJ2-7,CSAREGTGGQEQYF,TGCAGTGCTAGAGAGGGGACAGGGGGTCAGGAGCAGTACTTC
TRBV11-2,TRBD2,NA,TRBJ2-3,CASSPQPPGLASADTQYF,TGTGCCAGCAGCCCCCAACCGCCGGGACTAGCGAGTGCAGATACGCAGTATTTT
TRBV29-1,NA,many,TRBJ2-5,CSVDLGRQETQYF,TGCAGCGTTGATCTGGGCAGGCAAGAGACCCAGTACTTC
TRBV11-2,TRBD2,few,TRBJ2-3,CASSFSGAPRDTQYF,TGTGCCAGCAGCTTTAGCGGGGCCCCCCGCGATACGCAGTATTTT
TRBV2,TRBD1,few,TRBJ2-7,CASSEEGTGTYEQYF,TGTGCCAGCAGTGAAGAGGGGACAGGGACGTATGAGCAGTACTTC
TRBV6-5,NA,few,TRBJ2-2,CASSYSSTGELFF,TGTGCCAGCAGTTACTCGTCCACCGGGGAGCTGTTTTTT
TRBV10-3,TRBD1,NA,TRBJ1-5,CAISKTGGDQPQHF,TGTGCCATCAGTAAGACAGGGGGGGATCAGCCCCAGCATTTT
TRBV11-2,TRBD1,NA,TRBJ2-7,CASSLDPGQGGYEQYF,TGTGCCAGCAGCTTAGATCCGGGACAGGGCGGATACGAGCAGTACTTC
TRBV29-1,NA,few,TRBJ1-1,CSVDGVGDTEAFF,TGCAGCGTTGATGGGGTGGGAGACACTGAAGCTTTCTTT
TRBV7-9,NA,few,TRBJ1-6,CASSLVLSGSPLHF,TGTGCCAGCAGCTTAGTCCTAAGTGGTTCACCCCTCCACTTT
TRBV7-8,TRBD2,NA,TRBJ2-7,CASTDNRGGRSSYEQYF,TGTGCCAGCACCGATAATCGGGGCGGGAGATCTTCCTACGAGCAGTACTTC